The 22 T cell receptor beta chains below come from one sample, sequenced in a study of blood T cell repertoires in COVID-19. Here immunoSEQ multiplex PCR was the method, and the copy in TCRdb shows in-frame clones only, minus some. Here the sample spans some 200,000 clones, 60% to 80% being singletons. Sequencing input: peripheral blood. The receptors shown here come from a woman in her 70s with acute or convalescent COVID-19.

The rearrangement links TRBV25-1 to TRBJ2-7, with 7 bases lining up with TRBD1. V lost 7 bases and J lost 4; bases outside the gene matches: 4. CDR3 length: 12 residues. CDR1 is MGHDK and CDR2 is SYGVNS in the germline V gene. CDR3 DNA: TGTGCCAGCACCGACAGGGTTTACGAGCAGTACTTC. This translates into CASTDRVYEQYF.

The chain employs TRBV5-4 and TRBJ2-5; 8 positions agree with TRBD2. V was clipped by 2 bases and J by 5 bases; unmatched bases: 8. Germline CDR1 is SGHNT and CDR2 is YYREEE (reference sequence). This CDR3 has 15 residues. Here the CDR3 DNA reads TGTGCCAGCAGCTTCGATAACGGGAGGGAGGAGACCCAGTACTTC. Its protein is CASSFDNGREETQYF.

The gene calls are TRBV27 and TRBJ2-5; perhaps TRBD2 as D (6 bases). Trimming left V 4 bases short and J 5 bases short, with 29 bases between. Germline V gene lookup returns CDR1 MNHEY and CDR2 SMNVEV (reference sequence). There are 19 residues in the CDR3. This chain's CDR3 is CASSSLSGYLADTKETQYF. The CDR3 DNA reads TGTGCCAGCAGTTCGTTATCCGGATATTTAGCGGACACCAAGGAGACCCAGTACTTC.

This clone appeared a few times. The CDR3 is CASSYSYSGGMTGELFF. CDR3 bases: TGTGCCAGCAGCTACTCGTATTCTGGAGGGATGACCGGGGAGCTGTTTTTT. The rearrangement uses TRBV9 and TRBJ2-2; a possible D gene is TRBD2 (6 bases). The CDR3 length is 17 residues. V lost 4 bases and J lost 5, with 21 bases in between. The germline CDR1 and CDR2 sequences are SGDLS and YYNGEE.

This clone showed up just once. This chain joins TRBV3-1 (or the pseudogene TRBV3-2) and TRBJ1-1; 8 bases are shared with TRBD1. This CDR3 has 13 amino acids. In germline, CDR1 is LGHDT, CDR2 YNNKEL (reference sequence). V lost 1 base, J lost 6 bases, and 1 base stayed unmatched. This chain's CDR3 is CASSQVDRAEAFF. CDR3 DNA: TGTGCCAGCAGCCAAGTGGACAGGGCTGAAGCTTTCTTT.

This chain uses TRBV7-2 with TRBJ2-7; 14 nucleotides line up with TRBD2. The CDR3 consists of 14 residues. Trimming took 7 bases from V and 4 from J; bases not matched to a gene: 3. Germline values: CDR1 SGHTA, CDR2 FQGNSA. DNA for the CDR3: TGTGCCAGCACCCGGACTAGCGGGAGGTACGAGCAGTACTTC. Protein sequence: CASTRTSGRYEQYF.

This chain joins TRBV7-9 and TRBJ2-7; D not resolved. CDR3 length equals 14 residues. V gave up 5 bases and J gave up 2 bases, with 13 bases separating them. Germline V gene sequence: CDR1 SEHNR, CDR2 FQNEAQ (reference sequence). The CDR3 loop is CASSPRNSAYEQYF. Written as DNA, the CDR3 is TGTGCCAGCAGCCCCAGGAATTCCGCCTACGAGCAGTACTTC.

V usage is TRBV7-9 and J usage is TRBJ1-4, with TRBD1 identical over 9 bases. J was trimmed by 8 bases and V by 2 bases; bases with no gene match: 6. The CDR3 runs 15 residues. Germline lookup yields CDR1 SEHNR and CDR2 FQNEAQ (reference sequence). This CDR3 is CASSLFTGGAEKLFF. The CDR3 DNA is TGTGCCAGCAGCTTATTCACAGGGGGCGCGGAAAAACTGTTTTTT.

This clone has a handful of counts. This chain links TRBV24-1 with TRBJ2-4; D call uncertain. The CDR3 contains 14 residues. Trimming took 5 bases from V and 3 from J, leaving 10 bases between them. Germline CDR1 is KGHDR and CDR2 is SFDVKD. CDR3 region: CATSGAENKNIQYF. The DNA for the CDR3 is TGTGCCACCAGTGGGGCAGAAAACAAAAACATTCAGTACTTC.

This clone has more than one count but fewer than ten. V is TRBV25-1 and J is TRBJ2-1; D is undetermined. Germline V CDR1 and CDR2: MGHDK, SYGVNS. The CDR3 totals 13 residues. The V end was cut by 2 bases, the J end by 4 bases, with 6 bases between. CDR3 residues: CASSEGVYNEQFF. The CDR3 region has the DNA TGTGCCAGCAGTGAAGGAGTTTACAATGAGCAGTTCTTC.

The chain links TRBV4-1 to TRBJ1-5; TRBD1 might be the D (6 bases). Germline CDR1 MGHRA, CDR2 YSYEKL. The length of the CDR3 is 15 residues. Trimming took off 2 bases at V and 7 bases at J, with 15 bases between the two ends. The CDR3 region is CASSQQQGEGQPQHF. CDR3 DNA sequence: TGCGCCAGCAGCCAACAACAGGGCGAGGGGCAGCCCCAGCATTTT.

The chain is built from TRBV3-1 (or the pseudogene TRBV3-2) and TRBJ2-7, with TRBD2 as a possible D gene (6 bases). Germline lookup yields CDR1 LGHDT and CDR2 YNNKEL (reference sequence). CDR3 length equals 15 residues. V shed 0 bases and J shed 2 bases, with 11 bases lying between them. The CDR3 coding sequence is TGTGCCAGCAGCCAAGACGCGGGGCCCCCCTACGAGCAGTACTTC. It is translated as CASSQDAGPPYEQYF.

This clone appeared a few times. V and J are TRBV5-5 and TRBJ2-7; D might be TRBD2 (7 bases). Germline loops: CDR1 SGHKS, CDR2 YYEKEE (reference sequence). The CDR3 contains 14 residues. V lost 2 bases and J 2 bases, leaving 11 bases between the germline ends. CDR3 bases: TGTGCCAGCAGCTTCGCGGGGGACACCTACGAGCAGTACTTC. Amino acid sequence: CASSFAGDTYEQYF.

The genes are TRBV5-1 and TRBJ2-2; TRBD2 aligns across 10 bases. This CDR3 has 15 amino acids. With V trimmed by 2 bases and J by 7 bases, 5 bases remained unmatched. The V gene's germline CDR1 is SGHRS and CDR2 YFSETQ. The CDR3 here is CASSFLAGAGGELFF. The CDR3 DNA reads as TGCGCCAGCAGCTTTCTAGCGGGAGCGGGCGGGGAGCTGTTTTTT. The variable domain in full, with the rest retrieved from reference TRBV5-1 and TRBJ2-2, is KAGVTQTPRYLIKTRGQQVTLSCSPISGHRSVSWYQQTPGQGLQFLFEYFSETQRNKGNFPGRFSGRQFSNSRSEMNVSTLELGDSALYLCASSFLAGAGGELFFGEGSRLTVL.

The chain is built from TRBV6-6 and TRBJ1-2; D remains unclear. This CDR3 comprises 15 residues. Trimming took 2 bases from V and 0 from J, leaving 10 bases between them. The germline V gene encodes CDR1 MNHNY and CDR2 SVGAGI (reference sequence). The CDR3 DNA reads TGTGCCAGCAGTTACGATGGCGGAACTAACTATGGCTACACCTTC. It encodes CASSYDGGTNYGYTF.

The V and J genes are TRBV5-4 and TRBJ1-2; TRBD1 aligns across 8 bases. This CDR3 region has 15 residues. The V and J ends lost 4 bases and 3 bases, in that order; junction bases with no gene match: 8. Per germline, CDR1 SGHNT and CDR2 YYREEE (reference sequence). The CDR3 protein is CASSDPGQDDYGYTF. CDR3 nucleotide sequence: TGTGCCAGCAGCGACCCGGGACAGGACGACTATGGCTACACCTTC. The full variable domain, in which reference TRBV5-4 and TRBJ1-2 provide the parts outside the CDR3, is ETGVTQSPTHLIKTRGQQVTLRCSSQSGHNTVSWYQQALGQGPQFIFQYYREEENGRGNFPPRFSGLQFPNYSSELNVNALELDDSALYLCASSDPGQDDYGYTFGSGTRLTVV.

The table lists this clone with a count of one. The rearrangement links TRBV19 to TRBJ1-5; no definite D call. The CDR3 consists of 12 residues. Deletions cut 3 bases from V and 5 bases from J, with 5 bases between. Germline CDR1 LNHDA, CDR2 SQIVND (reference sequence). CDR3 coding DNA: TGTGCCAGTAGTATGGAGTATCAGCCCCAGCATTTT. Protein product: CASSMEYQPQHF.

In DNA form, the CDR3 reads TGTGCCATCAGTGATCTGACTAGCGGGATTATGCAGACCCAGTACTTC. Its protein is CAISDLTSGIMQTQYF. The genes are TRBV10-3 and TRBJ2-5, with 11 bases identical to TRBD2. The CDR3 consists of 16 residues. The V and J ends lost 3 bases and 6 bases, in that order; junction bases with no gene match: 9. CDR1 and CDR2 (germline): ENHRY, SYGVKD.

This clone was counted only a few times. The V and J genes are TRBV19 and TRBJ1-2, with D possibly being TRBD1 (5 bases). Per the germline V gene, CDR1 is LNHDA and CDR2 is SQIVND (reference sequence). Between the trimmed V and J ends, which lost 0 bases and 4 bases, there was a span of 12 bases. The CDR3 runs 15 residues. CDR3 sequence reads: CASSIDDRIPYGYTF. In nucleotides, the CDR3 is TGTGCCAGTAGTATAGATGACAGAATCCCCTATGGCTACACCTTC.

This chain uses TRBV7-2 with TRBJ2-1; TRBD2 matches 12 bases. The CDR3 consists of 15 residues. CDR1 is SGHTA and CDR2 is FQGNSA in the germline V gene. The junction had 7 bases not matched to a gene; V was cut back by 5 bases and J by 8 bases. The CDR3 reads CASSTLAGGFDEQFF. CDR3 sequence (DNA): TGTGCCAGCAGCACTCTAGCGGGAGGGTTCGATGAGCAGTTCTTC.

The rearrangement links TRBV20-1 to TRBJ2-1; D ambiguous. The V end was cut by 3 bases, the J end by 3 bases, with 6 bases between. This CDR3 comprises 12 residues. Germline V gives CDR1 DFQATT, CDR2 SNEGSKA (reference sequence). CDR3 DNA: TGCAGTGCTAGTCGGGTCTACAATGAGCAGTTCTTC. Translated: CSASRVYNEQFF.

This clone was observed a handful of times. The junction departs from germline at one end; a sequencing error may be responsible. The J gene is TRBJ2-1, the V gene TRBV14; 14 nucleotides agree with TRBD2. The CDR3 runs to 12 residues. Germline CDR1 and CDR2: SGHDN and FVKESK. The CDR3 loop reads CASSQGLAGELF. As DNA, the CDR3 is TGTGCCAGCAGTCAGGGACTAGCGGGAGAACTCTTC.